These 23 T cell receptor beta chains were sequenced from one sample in a study of T cell repertoires in cytomegalovirus infection. TCRdb redid the calling of the reads with MiXCR, one entry per CDR3 protein. Seen here are about 460,000 distinct CDR3 sequences, 11% observed once, and the top ten hold about 10%. Sequenced material: PBMCs. Every receptor here comes from a human donor in good health (CMV status not recorded). Some clones in this sample may be carry-over from other donors' samples.

This clonotype was detected many times. The chain carries TRBV5-6 and TRBJ1-5, with TRBD1 identical over 8 bases. This CDR3 has 13 amino acids. Germline assignment: CDR1 SGHDT and CDR2 YYEEEE. Trimming removed 7 bases from V and 2 bases from J; junction bases left unmatched: 2. The chain's CDR3 is CASAQGGNQPQHF. CDR3 nucleotides: TGTGCCAGCGCACAGGGGGGCAATCAGCCCCAGCATTTT.

This clonotype was recorded a few times. This chain joins TRBV3-1 and TRBJ1-2; TRBD1 aligns across 12 bases. Germline CDR1 reads LGHDT; CDR2 reads YNNKEL (reference sequence). The ends lost 0 bases at V and 7 bases at J; junction bases unmatched: 6. This CDR3 is built from 16 residues. The CDR3 nucleotides read TGTGCCAGCAGCCAAGACCGGGGACAGGGGGCCTCTGGCTACACCTTC. This codes for CASSQDRGQGASGYTF.

In its sample, this clonotype was seen many times. V gene TRBV19 combines with J gene TRBJ2-3, with no clear D. CDR3 length: 14 residues. The V gene lost 9 bases and the J gene lost 0 bases, with 13 bases spanning the gap. Germline CDR1 LNHDA, CDR2 SQIVND (reference sequence). This CDR3 is CASGGIQSTDTQYF. In nucleotides, the CDR3 is TGTGCCAGCGGCGGAATCCAAAGCACAGATACGCAGTATTTT.

For this clonotype: Possible read error: a much larger clone is one base away. The rearrangement links TRBV11-2 to TRBJ1-2; 8 nucleotides align to TRBD1. CDR1 and CDR2 (germline): SGHAT, FQNNGV. The CDR3 runs 13 residues. J was trimmed by 4 bases and V by 6 bases; bases with no gene match: 4. The CDR3, as DNA: TGTGCCAGCAGACGGACAGGGACCTATGGCTACACCTTC. Amino acid sequence: CASRRTGTYGYTF.

This clonotype was observed a single time. V and J are TRBV11-2 and TRBJ2-5; a weak D match, TRBD1 (5 bases). Germline V CDR1 and CDR2: SGHAT, FQNNGV. The length of the CDR3 is 15 residues. The germline V and J ends were trimmed by 6 bases and 4 bases, with 18 bases remaining between them. The CDR3 coding sequence is TGTGCCAGCAGATCACCAGGGTCCAAGGGAGAGACCCAGTACTTC. Its translation is CASRSPGSKGETQYF.

The V call is TRBV20-1, the J call TRBJ1-2; no firm D call. The V and J ends lost 3 bases and 7 bases respectively, with 15 bases between them. This CDR3 comprises 13 residues. Germline V lookup: CDR1 DFQATT, CDR2 SNEGSKA (reference sequence). CDR3 nucleotides: TGCAGTGCTAGTTATCCAGAAAAATCTGGCTACACCTTC. Its protein product is CSASYPEKSGYTF.

This clonotype was seen at least ten times. This sequence joins TRBV6-2 or TRBV6-3 and TRBJ2-1, with D possibly matching TRBD2 (5 bases). Germline V gene data show CDR1 as MNHEY and CDR2 as SVGEGT. The CDR3 is made up of 13 amino acids. V was trimmed by 7 bases and J by 15 bases, leaving 22 bases between them. CDR3 DNA sequence: TGTGCCAGCACCGACTACGATAGGACCCGAGGGTTCTTC. Translating it yields CASTDYDRTRGFF.

In this sample, this clonotype turned up many times. V usage is TRBV4-1 and J usage is TRBJ2-1, with D unresolved. The CDR3 is 15 residues long. V was trimmed by 0 bases and J by 4 bases, leaving 10 bases between them. Germline V gives CDR1 MGHRA, CDR2 YSYEKL. The CDR3 coding sequence is TGCGCCAGCAGCCAAGATCTGGCCCTTTACAATGAGCAGTTCTTC. It translates to CASSQDLALYNEQFF.

This clonotype was counted at least ten times. The chain uses TRBV4-1 and TRBJ2-1; D unclear. CDR1 and CDR2 (germline): MGHRA, YSYEKL. The V and J ends lost 4 bases and 3 bases respectively, with 22 bases between them. The CDR3 contains 18 residues. This CDR3 reads CASSPLKTALLRYNEQFF. The CDR3 DNA sequence: TGCGCCAGCAGCCCGTTAAAAACAGCCCTTCTTCGCTACAATGAGCAGTTCTTC.

This clonotype occurred many times. The J gene is TRBJ1-6, the V gene TRBV27, with D perhaps TRBD1 (6 bases). This CDR3 comprises 13 residues. The germline gives CDR1 MNHEY, CDR2 SMNVEV (reference sequence). Between the trimmed V and J ends, which lost 3 bases and 7 bases, there was a span of 7 bases. The CDR3 protein is CASSFDRNSPLHF. CDR3 coding DNA: TGTGCCAGCAGTTTCGACAGGAATTCACCCCTCCACTTT.

CDR3 nucleotides: TGTGCCAGCTCACCACCGCAGGGGCCGACAGATACGCAGTATTTT. It encodes CASSPPQGPTDTQYF. The chain joins TRBV18 to TRBJ2-3, with D possibly matching TRBD1 (6 bases). Between the trimmed V and J ends, which lost 0 bases and 3 bases, there was a span of 10 bases. Germline V lookup: CDR1 KGHSH, CDR2 LQKENI. The CDR3 extends over 15 amino acids. The full variable domain, completed using reference TRBV18 and TRBJ2-3, is NAGVMQNPRHLVRRRGQEARLRCSPMKGHSHVYWYRQLPEEGLKFMVYLQKENIIDESGMPKERFSAEFPKEGPSILRIQQVVRGDSAAYFCASSPPQGPTDTQYFGPGTRLTVL.

The J gene is TRBJ1-2, the V gene TRBV19, with D unresolved. From germline, CDR1 is LNHDA and CDR2 SQIVND (reference sequence). This CDR3 contains 14 residues. V was cut by 3 bases and J by 2 bases, with 10 bases left in between. The CDR3 spells CASSINRNNYGYTF. CDR3 nucleotide sequence: TGTGCCAGTAGTATTAACAGAAACAACTATGGCTACACCTTC.

This clonotype appeared a few times. The chain combines TRBV20-1 with TRBJ1-1, with D uncertain. The V end lost 4 bases, the J end lost 4 bases, and 13 bases lay between the germline ends. This CDR3 is 13 amino acids long. Germline-derived CDR1 and CDR2 are DFQATT and SNEGSKA (reference sequence). The CDR3 DNA follows: TGCAGTGCTAACTCCCCGGGTTCCACTGAAGCTTTCTTT. Its translation: CSANSPGSTEAFF.

CDR3 sequence (DNA): TGTGCCAGCACCCTGGGCCTCTTGAACACTGAAGCTTTCTTT. Amino acids: CASTLGLLNTEAFF. The chain combines TRBV12-3 or TRBV12-4 with TRBJ1-1; the D is unclear. V lost 7 bases, J lost 0 bases, and 12 bases lay in between. This CDR3 has 14 amino acids.

This clonotype was observed many times. This rearrangement joins TRBV12-3 or TRBV12-4 to TRBJ1-3, with 9 nucleotides matching TRBD1. This CDR3 is built from 16 residues. Unmatched junction bases numbered 8, after V lost 6 bases and J lost 2 bases. CDR3 loop: CASRNRGLRAGNTIYF. The CDR3 nucleotides read TGTGCCAGCAGAAACAGGGGGCTAAGGGCTGGAAACACCATATATTTT.

This clonotype has at least ten counts. The gene calls are TRBV19 and TRBJ1-6; D is unclear. The CDR3 extends over 16 amino acids. Looked up from germline, CDR1 is LNHDA and CDR2 is SQIVND (reference sequence). With 6 bases removed from V and 0 bases from J, the gap between germline ends came to 12 bases. Written as DNA, the CDR3 is TGTGCCAGTAGACCGCCCGGCAGCTCCTATAATTCACCCCTCCACTTT. This translates into CASRPPGSSYNSPLHF.

This clonotype was counted many times. Given a much more abundant clone one base away, this may be a read error. The chain recombines TRBV11-2 with TRBJ1-5; D is unclear. V was trimmed by 0 bases and J by 3 bases, leaving 3 bases between them. This CDR3 has 13 residues. Germline loops: CDR1 SGHAT, CDR2 FQNNGV. CDR3 nucleotides: TGTGCCAGCAGCTTAGACCACAATCAGCCCCAGCATTTT. It translates to CASSLDHNQPQHF.

Here the CDR3 DNA reads TGTGCCAGCCTTGGGAGGCTCGCGAACACCGGGGAGCTGTTTTTT. Translation: CASLGRLANTGELFF. This rearrangement joins TRBV7-9 to TRBJ2-2, with TRBD2 as a possible D gene (6 bases). CDR1 and CDR2 from the germline V gene are SEHNR and FQNEAQ (reference sequence). The CDR3 totals 15 residues. V was pared by 8 bases and J by 0 bases, with 13 bases between.

This clonotype has a count of ten or more. The chain combines TRBV28 with TRBJ1-1, with TRBD1 matching over 10 bases. J was trimmed by 3 bases and V by 5 bases; bases with no gene match: 12. The CDR3 has 17 residues. Looked up from germline, CDR1 is MDHEN and CDR2 is SYDVKM. CDR3 amino acids: CASSETTGGEGYTEAFF. The CDR3 region has the DNA TGTGCCAGCAGTGAGACGACAGGGGGCGAAGGATACACTGAAGCTTTCTTT.

This clonotype occurred many times. The CDR3 DNA is TGTGCCAGCAAAAACCCAGCGGGGGCCATTAACACCGGGGAGCTGTTTTTT. Translating gives CASKNPAGAINTGELFF. This sequence joins TRBV12-3 or TRBV12-4 and TRBJ2-2; 8 bases align to TRBD2. Trimming at V came to 7 bases and at J to 2 bases, leaving 12 bases not matched to a gene. The CDR3 contains 17 residues.

This clonotype was observed many times. The chain carries TRBV6-1 and TRBJ2-3; perhaps TRBD1 as D (6 bases). Germline V gene data show CDR1 as MNHNS and CDR2 as SASEGT. The CDR3 spans 15 residues. V lost 6 bases, J lost 0 bases, and 13 bases lay in between. The CDR3 here is CASRQSGASTDTQYF. In nucleotides, the CDR3 is TGTGCCAGCAGGCAATCAGGGGCTAGCACAGATACGCAGTATTTT.

This clonotype came up many times. The chain combines TRBV4-1 with TRBJ1-2; TRBD1 might be the D (5 bases). The V gene's germline CDR1 is MGHRA and CDR2 YSYEKL. V was trimmed by 1 base and J by 4 bases, leaving 16 bases between them. This CDR3 region has 16 residues. The CDR3 reads CASSQGVQGSGYGYTF. CDR3 bases: TGCGCCAGCAGCCAAGGGGTTCAGGGAAGTGGCTATGGCTACACCTTC.

The chain links TRBV7-9 to TRBJ1-1, with D hard to call. V lost 4 bases and J 11 bases, leaving 11 bases between the germline ends. Germline V lookup: CDR1 SEHNR, CDR2 FQNEAQ (reference sequence). CDR3 size: 11 residues. CDR3 in amino acids: CASSSREKAFF. CDR3 DNA sequence: TGTGCCAGCAGCTCGAGGGAAAAGGCTTTCTTT.